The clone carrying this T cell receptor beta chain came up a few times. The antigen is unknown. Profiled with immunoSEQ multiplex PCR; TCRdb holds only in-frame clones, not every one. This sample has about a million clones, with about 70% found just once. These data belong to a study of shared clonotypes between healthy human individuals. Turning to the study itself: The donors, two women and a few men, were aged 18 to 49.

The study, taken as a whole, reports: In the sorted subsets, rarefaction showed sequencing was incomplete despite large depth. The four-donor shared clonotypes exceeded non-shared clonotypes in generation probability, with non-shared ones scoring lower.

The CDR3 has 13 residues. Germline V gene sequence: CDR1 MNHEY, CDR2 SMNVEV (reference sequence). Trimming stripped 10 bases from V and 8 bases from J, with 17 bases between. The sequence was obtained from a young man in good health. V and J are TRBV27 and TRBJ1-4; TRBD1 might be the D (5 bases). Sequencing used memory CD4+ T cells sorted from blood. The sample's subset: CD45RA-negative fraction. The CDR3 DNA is TGTGCCACCAAGCACCGTGACAGAGAAAAACTGTTTTTT. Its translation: CATKHRDREKLFF.